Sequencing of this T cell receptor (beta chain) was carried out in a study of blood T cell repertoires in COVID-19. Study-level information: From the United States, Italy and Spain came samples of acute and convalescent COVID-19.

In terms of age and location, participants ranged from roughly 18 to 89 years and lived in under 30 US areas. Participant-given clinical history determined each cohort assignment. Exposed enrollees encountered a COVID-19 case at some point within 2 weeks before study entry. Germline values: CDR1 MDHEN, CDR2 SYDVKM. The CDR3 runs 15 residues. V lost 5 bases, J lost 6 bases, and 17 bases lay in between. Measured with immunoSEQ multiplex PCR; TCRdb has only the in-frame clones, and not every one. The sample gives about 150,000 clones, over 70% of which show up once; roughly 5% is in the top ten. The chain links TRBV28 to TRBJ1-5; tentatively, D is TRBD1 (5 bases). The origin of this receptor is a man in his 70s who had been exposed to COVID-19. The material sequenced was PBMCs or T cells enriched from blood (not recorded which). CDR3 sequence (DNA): TGTGCCAGCAGTGGCACAGGTATCATAGGTCAGCCCCAGCATTTT. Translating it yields CASSGTGIIGQPQHF.